This T cell receptor beta chain derives from a study of cytomegalovirus exposure and HLA in healthy donors. The overall study: The same platform was used for the roughly 130 validation repertoires and the 650 to 800 first-cohort repertoires, a later analysis reported.

Germline V lookup: CDR1 MDHEN, CDR2 SYDVKM. This CDR3 is 14 amino acids long. J was trimmed by 4 bases and V by 8 bases; bases with no gene match: 5. The donors belonged to the roughly 120-subject validation cohort, separate from the approximately 700-subject first cohort. Data came from immunoSEQ multiplex PCR; TCRdb stores just in-frame clones and leaves some out. The sample has approximately 160,000 clones, 85% to 90% seen once. Study results and limitations: Reports credit the classifier with highly specific, highly sensitive diagnosis of cytomegalovirus status. Most TCR sequences proved rare, with some public TCRs found in many donors.

The table lists this clone with a few counts. Its antigen is undetermined. This TCR came from a man in his late teens or twenties in good health and CMV-seropositive. Material: PBMCs. The chain carries TRBV28 and TRBJ2-1; 10 bases are shared with TRBD1. In nucleotides, the CDR3 is TGTGCCAGCTTGACAGGGGGCCTGTACAATGAGCAGTTCTTC. Its protein product is CASLTGGLYNEQFF.